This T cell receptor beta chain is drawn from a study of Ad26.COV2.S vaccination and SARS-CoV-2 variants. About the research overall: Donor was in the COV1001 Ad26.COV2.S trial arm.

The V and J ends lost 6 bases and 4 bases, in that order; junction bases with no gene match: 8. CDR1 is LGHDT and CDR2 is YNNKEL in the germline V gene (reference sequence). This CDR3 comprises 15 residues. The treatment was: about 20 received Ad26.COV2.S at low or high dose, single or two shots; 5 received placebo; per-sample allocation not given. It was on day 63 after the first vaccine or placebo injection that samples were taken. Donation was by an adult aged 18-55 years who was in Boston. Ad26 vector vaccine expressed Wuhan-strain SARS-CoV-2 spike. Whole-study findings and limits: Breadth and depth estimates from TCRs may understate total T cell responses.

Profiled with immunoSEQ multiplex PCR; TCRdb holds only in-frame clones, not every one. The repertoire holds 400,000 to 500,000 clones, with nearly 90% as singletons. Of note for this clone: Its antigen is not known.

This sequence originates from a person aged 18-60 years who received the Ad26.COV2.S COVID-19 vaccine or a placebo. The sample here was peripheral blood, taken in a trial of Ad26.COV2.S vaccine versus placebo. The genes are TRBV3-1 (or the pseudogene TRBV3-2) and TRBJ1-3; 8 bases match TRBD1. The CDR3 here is CASRQGGSGGNTIYF. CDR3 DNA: TGTGCCAGCAGACAGGGGGGTAGTGGAGGAAACACCATATATTTT.